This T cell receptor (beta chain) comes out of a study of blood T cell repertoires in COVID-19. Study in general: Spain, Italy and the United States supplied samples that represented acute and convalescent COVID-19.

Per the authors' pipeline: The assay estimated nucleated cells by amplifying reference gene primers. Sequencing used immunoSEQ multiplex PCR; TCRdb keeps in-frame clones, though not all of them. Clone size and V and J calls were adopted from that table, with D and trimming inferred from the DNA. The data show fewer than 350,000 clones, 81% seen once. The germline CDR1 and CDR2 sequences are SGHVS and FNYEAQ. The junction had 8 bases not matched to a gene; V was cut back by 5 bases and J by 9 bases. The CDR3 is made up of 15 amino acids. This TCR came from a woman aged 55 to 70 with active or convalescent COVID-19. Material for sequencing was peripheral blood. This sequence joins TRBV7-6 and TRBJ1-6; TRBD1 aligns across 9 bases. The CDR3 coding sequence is TGTGCCAGCAGCGTCCGGACAGGGGACGGTTCACCCCTCCACTTT. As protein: CASSVRTGDGSPLHF. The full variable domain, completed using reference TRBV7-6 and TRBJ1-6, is GAGVSQSPRYKVTKRGQDVALRCDPISGHVSLYWYRQALGQGPEFLTYFNYEAQQDKSGLPNDRFSAERPEGSISTLTIQRTEQRDSAMYRCASSVRTGDGSPLHFGNGTRLTVT.